These 30 T cell receptor beta chains share one sample of origin, sequenced in a study of blood T cell repertoires in COVID-19. Clones were sequenced by immunoSEQ multiplex PCR, and TCRdb holds only the in-frame ones, with some missing. The sample has some 66,000 clones, 85% to 90% seen once. Sequencing input: peripheral blood. The receptors were sampled from a woman aged 55-70 years with acute or convalescent COVID-19.

The chain recombines TRBV19 with TRBJ1-3; D not resolved. The CDR3 is 14 amino acids. V gave up 7 bases and J gave up 4 bases, with 14 bases separating them. Per germline, CDR1 LNHDA and CDR2 SQIVND (reference sequence). CDR3 nucleotide sequence: TGTGCCAGTAACCTCAACTATGCGGGAAACACCATATATTTT. Protein: CASNLNYAGNTIYF. The full variable domain, in which reference TRBV19 and TRBJ1-3 provide the parts outside the CDR3, is DGGITQSPKYLFRKEGQNVTLSCEQNLNHDAMYWYRQDPGQGLRLIYYSQIVNDFQKGDIAEGYSVSREKKESFPLTVTSAQKNPTAFYLCASNLNYAGNTIYFGEGSWLTVV.

The gene calls are TRBV6-2 or TRBV6-3 and TRBJ2-3; D might be TRBD2 (6 bases). V was cut by 6 bases and J by 1 base, with 8 bases left in between. This CDR3 contains 13 residues. Per the germline V gene, CDR1 is MNHEY and CDR2 is SVGEGT. CDR3 sequence (DNA): TGTGCCAGCAGACCTAGCGGCACAGATACGCAGTATTTT. The encoded protein is CASRPSGTDTQYF.

The chain carries TRBV5-4 and TRBJ2-5; tentative D call: TRBD2 (5 bases). The V and J ends lost 3 bases and 3 bases respectively, with 12 bases between them. CDR1 and CDR2 from the germline V gene are SGHNT and YYREEE (reference sequence). The CDR3 spans 14 residues. Here the CDR3 reads CASSYTGMKETQYF. The DNA for the CDR3 is TGTGCCAGCAGCTACACCGGGATGAAAGAGACCCAGTACTTC.

The J gene is TRBJ1-6, the V gene TRBV6-1, with D unclear. V lost 2 bases and J lost 6, with 14 bases in between. Germline CDR1 is MNHNS and CDR2 is SASEGT. There are 16 residues in the CDR3. The CDR3 DNA is TGTGCCAGCAGTGAATCGGCCGCGAGAGGTAATTCACCCCTCCACTTT. This codes for CASSESAARGNSPLHF.

In DNA form, the CDR3 reads TGTGCCATCAGTGTAGGCGGGACCACCTACAATGAGCAGTTCTTC. Encoded protein: CAISVGGTTYNEQFF. The chain combines TRBV10-3 with TRBJ2-1; the D gene is possibly TRBD2 (6 bases). With 4 bases removed from V and 2 bases from J, the gap between germline ends came to 12 bases. This CDR3 contains 15 residues. Germline-derived CDR1 and CDR2 are ENHRY and SYGVKD.

This sequence joins TRBV7-2 and TRBJ2-4; 8 bases map to TRBD2. The CDR3 totals 13 residues. The germline V gene has CDR1 SGHTA and CDR2 FQGNSA. J was trimmed by 5 bases and V by 3 bases; bases with no gene match: 0. CDR3 sequence (DNA): TGTGCCAGCAGCTTCGGGGGGGAAAACATTCAGTACTTC. This encodes CASSFGGENIQYF.

The chain has TRBV7-3 and TRBJ2-1, with TRBD2 identical over 8 bases. The CDR3 runs 16 residues. Germline CDR1 is SGHTA and CDR2 is FQGTGA. Trimming removed 4 bases from V and 7 bases from J; junction bases left unmatched: 12. The CDR3 reads CASSSPGVAGRNEQFF. For the CDR3, the DNA is TGTGCCAGCAGCTCGCCGGGGGTAGCGGGACGGAATGAGCAGTTCTTC.

The gene calls are TRBV11-2 and TRBJ2-2, with TRBD2 matching over 12 bases. The germline gives CDR1 SGHAT, CDR2 FQNNGV. V gave up 5 bases and J gave up 5 bases; unmatched junction bases: 6. The CDR3 is 16 residues long. The CDR3 loop is CASSPRLAGATGELFF. The CDR3 nucleotides are TGTGCCAGCAGCCCCCGACTAGCGGGAGCAACCGGGGAGCTGTTTTTT. The full variable domain, with the rest looked up from reference TRBV11-2 and TRBJ2-2, is EAGVAQSPRYKIIEKRQSVAFWCNPISGHATLYWYQQILGQGPKLLIQFQNNGVVDDSQLPKDRFSAERLKGVDSTLKIQPAKLEDSAVYLCASSPRLAGATGELFFGEGSRLTVL.

The rearrangement joins TRBV2 to TRBJ1-5; D is possibly TRBD1 (5 bases). The CDR3 length is 14 residues. Germline assignment: CDR1 SNHLY and CDR2 FYNNEI. V gave up 3 bases and J gave up 4 bases, with 10 bases separating them. The CDR3 DNA reads as TGTGCCAGCAGTGAGGGCAGGGTAAATCAGCCCCAGCATTTT. This gives the protein CASSEGRVNQPQHF.

This sequence joins TRBV18 and TRBJ2-2, with 7 bases lining up with TRBD2. CDR1 KGHSH and CDR2 LQKENI come from the germline V gene. The CDR3 spans 16 residues. V trimming: 3 bases; J trimming: 1 base; junction bases outside the gene matches: 5. The CDR3: CASSPKRGVNTGELFF. CDR3 DNA sequence: TGTGCCAGCTCACCCAAACGGGGGGTGAACACCGGGGAGCTGTTTTTT. Variable domain in full (rest from reference TRBV18 and TRBJ2-2): NAGVMQNPRHLVRRRGQEARLRCSPMKGHSHVYWYRQLPEEGLKFMVYLQKENIIDESGMPKERFSAEFPKEGPSILRIQQVVRGDSAAYFCASSPKRGVNTGELFFGEGSRLTVL.

The chain joins TRBV7-2 to TRBJ2-3, with 7 positions matching TRBD2. Germline V gene data show CDR1 as SGHTA and CDR2 as FQGNSA. The V and J ends lost 5 bases and 2 bases, in that order; junction bases with no gene match: 4. The CDR3 contains 14 residues. This CDR3 is CASSRTSDTDTQYF. The CDR3 coding sequence is TGTGCCAGCAGCCGTACTAGCGACACAGATACGCAGTATTTT.

This chain connects TRBV5-4 to TRBJ1-3; 8 bases agree with TRBD1. The CDR3 runs to 16 residues. With 4 bases clipped from V and 0 bases from J, the junction kept 6 bases outside the gene matches. The germline V gene has CDR1 SGHNT and CDR2 YYREEE (reference sequence). In DNA, the CDR3 is TGTGCCAGCAGCAAGGGACAGGTTAACTCTGGAAACACCATATATTTT. Its translation: CASSKGQVNSGNTIYF.

The rearrangement joins TRBV28 to TRBJ2-1; D is perhaps TRBD2 (7 bases). This CDR3 is built from 12 residues. Trimming took off 7 bases at V and 9 bases at J, with 13 bases between the two ends. Germline CDR1 is MDHEN and CDR2 is SYDVKM. The DNA of the CDR3 is TGTGCCAGCACCGGGGGGCGCAGTGAGCAGTTCTTC. Its translation is CASTGGRSEQFF. The full variable domain, in which reference TRBV28 and TRBJ2-1 provide the parts outside the CDR3, is DVKVTQSSRYLVKRTGEKVFLECVQDMDHENMFWYRQDPGLGLRLIYFSYDVKMKEKGDIPEGYSVSREKKERFSLILESASTNQTSMYLCASTGGRSEQFFGPGTRLTVL.

V and J are TRBV4-1 and TRBJ1-3, with a weak D call TRBD1 (6 bases). This CDR3 is built from 14 residues. The germline V gene encodes CDR1 MGHRA and CDR2 YSYEKL. The ends were cut back, 4 bases at V and 9 bases at J, with 16 bases in the middle. CDR3 sequence reads: CASSPEQGSATIYF. The DNA for the CDR3 is TGCGCCAGCAGCCCAGAACAGGGTAGTGCCACCATATATTTT.

The CDR3, as DNA: TGTGCCAGTCGACGGGGGTCCTCTGGCTACACCTTC. Protein sequence: CASRRGSSGYTF. This sequence joins TRBV12-3 or TRBV12-4 and TRBJ1-2; perhaps TRBD1 as D (5 bases). This CDR3 contains 12 residues. Trimming removed 9 bases from V and 7 bases from J, with 15 bases in between.

This clone was observed a few times. This chain joins TRBV10-2 and TRBJ1-2; D possibly corresponds to TRBD1 (5 bases). Trimming removed 6 bases from V and 6 bases from J, with 14 bases in between. The CDR3 loop spans 13 amino acids. From germline, CDR1 is WSHSY and CDR2 SAAADI. The chain's CDR3 is CASSSGWEHGYTF. In nucleotides, the CDR3 is TGCGCCAGCAGCTCAGGGTGGGAACATGGCTACACCTTC.

The chain combines TRBV7-2 with TRBJ1-1; D is ambiguous. CDR3 size: 15 residues. Trimming stripped 1 base from V and 4 bases from J, with 13 bases between. The germline gives CDR1 SGHTA, CDR2 FQGNSA. CDR3 DNA sequence: TGTGCCAGCAGCTTAGGCCCAAGTTTGGCCACTGAAGCTTTCTTT. Residues: CASSLGPSLATEAFF. Combining the CDR3 with reference TRBV7-2 and TRBJ1-1 gives the whole variable domain GAGVSQSPSNKVTEKGKDVELRCDPISGHTALYWYRQSLGQGLEFLIYFQGNSAPDKSGLPSDRFSAERTGGSVSTLTIQRTQQEDSAVYLCASSLGPSLATEAFFGQGTRLTVV.

The CDR3 loop is CASSLSGLAITDTQYF. For the CDR3, the DNA is TGTGCCAGCAGTTTATCGGGTCTAGCGATCACAGATACGCAGTATTTT. The V and J genes are TRBV27 and TRBJ2-3; tentatively, D is TRBD2 (6 bases). Germline CDR1 and CDR2: MNHEY and SMNVEV (reference sequence). The CDR3 covers 16 residues. Trimming left V 0 bases short and J 2 bases short, with 12 bases between.

V and J are TRBV9 and TRBJ1-1, with 7 bases fitting TRBD1. The CDR3 is made up of 14 amino acids. Germline assignment: CDR1 SGDLS and CDR2 YYNGEE. V trimming: 3 bases; J trimming: 2 bases; junction bases outside the gene matches: 4. The CDR3 DNA sequence: TGTGCCAGCAGCGCCCGACAGGGAAACACTGAAGCTTTCTTT. Protein product: CASSARQGNTEAFF.

The genes are TRBV20-1 and TRBJ1-1, with a weak D call TRBD1 (6 bases). Germline values: CDR1 DFQATT, CDR2 SNEGSKA (reference sequence). The CDR3 covers 16 residues. V dropped 3 bases and J dropped 0 bases, with 17 bases sitting between them. In DNA form, the CDR3 reads TGCAGTGCTAGTTCGCAAAACAGGGCCTTGAACACTGAAGCTTTCTTT. Protein: CSASSQNRALNTEAFF.

This chain links TRBV19 with TRBJ1-5; 8 positions agree with TRBD1. The ends lost 5 bases at V and 6 bases at J; junction bases unmatched: 12. The CDR3 contains 16 residues. Germline V gives CDR1 LNHDA, CDR2 SQIVND (reference sequence). CDR3 nucleotide sequence: TGTGCCAGTAGTCTCCCGGCGCAGGGGGCAGCTCAGCCCCAGCATTTT. It translates to CASSLPAQGAAQPQHF.

This clone was seen repeatedly, ten times or more. The chain combines TRBV7-9 with TRBJ1-2; 9 nucleotides align to TRBD1. The CDR3 totals 15 residues. Germline V gives CDR1 SEHNR, CDR2 FQNEAQ (reference sequence). The trim removed 0 bases at V and 2 bases at J, leaving 1 base unmatched. CDR3 sequence: CASSLAGQGNYGYTF. CDR3 nucleotides: TGTGCCAGCAGCTTAGCCGGACAGGGGAACTATGGCTACACCTTC.

The chain has TRBV11-3 and TRBJ2-1; D perhaps matches TRBD2 (6 bases). The CDR3 covers 15 residues. Per germline, CDR1 SGHNT and CDR2 YENEEA. Between the trimmed V and J ends, which lost 2 bases and 4 bases, there was a span of 12 bases. The CDR3 protein is CASSLTPAGYNEQFF. CDR3 nucleotides: TGTGCCAGCAGCTTAACCCCAGCGGGTTACAATGAGCAGTTCTTC.

The V gene is TRBV4-3, the J gene TRBJ1-3; 9 bases match TRBD1. With 0 bases clipped from V and 5 bases from J, the junction kept 14 bases outside the gene matches. Per germline, CDR1 LGHNA and CDR2 YSLEER. This CDR3 is built from 19 residues. CDR3 in amino acids: CASSQDSARTGVGRNTIYF. The DNA of the CDR3 is TGCGCCAGCAGCCAAGATAGTGCACGGACAGGGGTGGGGAGAAACACCATATATTTT.

This sequence joins TRBV16 and TRBJ1-2; D might be TRBD1 (6 bases). Per germline, CDR1 KGHSY and CDR2 FQNENV. With 4 bases removed from V and 3 bases from J, the gap between germline ends came to 18 bases. This CDR3 contains 16 residues. The CDR3 loop reads CASSLNVPTGYYGYTF. CDR3 nucleotides: TGTGCCAGCAGCCTAAACGTCCCCACAGGGTACTATGGCTACACCTTC.

This clone was observed a few times. The J gene is TRBJ2-3, the V gene TRBV11-2; 7 bases fit TRBD1. The CDR3 is made up of 13 amino acids. V lost 5 bases, J lost 4 bases, and 3 bases stayed unmatched. The germline CDR1 and CDR2 sequences are SGHAT and FQNNGV. The chain's CDR3 is CASSETGPDTQYF. The CDR3 nucleotides are TGTGCCAGCAGCGAGACAGGGCCAGATACGCAGTATTTT.

This chain links TRBV27 with TRBJ1-6; no clear D gene. The V and J ends lost 5 bases and 9 bases respectively, with 23 bases between them. The V gene's germline CDR1 is MNHEY and CDR2 SMNVEV (reference sequence). This CDR3 spans 17 amino acids. The DNA of the CDR3 is TGTGCCAGCAGTATCTCCGGCACACCCCTGAGGATTTCACCCCTCCACTTT. This translates into CASSISGTPLRISPLHF.

The chain's CDR3 is CASSFGGMRTEAFF. The CDR3 DNA follows: TGTGCCAGCAGCTTCGGGGGGATGAGGACTGAAGCTTTCTTT. V gene TRBV7-2 combines with J gene TRBJ1-1; TRBD1 might be the D (5 bases). V lost 3 bases to trimming and J lost 5 bases, with 13 bases between them. The CDR3 is 14 residues long. Germline V gene data show CDR1 as SGHTA and CDR2 as FQGNSA.

This chain connects TRBV5-1 to TRBJ1-1; 8 bases map to TRBD1. The CDR3 loop spans 15 amino acids. The germline V gene encodes CDR1 SGHRS and CDR2 YFSETQ. Trimming removed 4 bases from V and 4 bases from J; junction bases left unmatched: 9. The CDR3 is CASSPQWQGATEAFF. CDR3 DNA sequence: TGCGCCAGCAGCCCACAGTGGCAGGGGGCCACTGAAGCTTTCTTT.

The chain is built from TRBV2 and TRBJ1-4; D is uncertain. Trimming removed 1 base from V and 8 bases from J, with 14 bases in between. In germline, CDR1 is SNHLY, CDR2 FYNNEI. There are 15 residues in the CDR3. CDR3 in amino acids: CASSEGSRVGEKLFF. The CDR3 nucleotides are TGTGCCAGCAGTGAAGGCAGTCGGGTCGGCGAAAAACTGTTTTTT.